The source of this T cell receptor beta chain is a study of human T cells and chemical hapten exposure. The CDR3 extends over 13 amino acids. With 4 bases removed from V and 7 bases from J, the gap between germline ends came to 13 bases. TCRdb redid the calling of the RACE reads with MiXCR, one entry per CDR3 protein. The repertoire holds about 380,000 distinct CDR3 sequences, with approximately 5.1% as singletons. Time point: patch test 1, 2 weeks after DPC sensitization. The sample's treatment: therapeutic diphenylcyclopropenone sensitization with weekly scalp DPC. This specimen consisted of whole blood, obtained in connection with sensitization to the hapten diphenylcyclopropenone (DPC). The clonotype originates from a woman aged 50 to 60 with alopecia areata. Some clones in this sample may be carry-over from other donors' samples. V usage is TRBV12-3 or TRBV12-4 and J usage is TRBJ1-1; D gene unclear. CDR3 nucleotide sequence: TGTGCCAGCAGTTACCGGGCCTCCGGTGAAGCTTTCTTT. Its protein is CASSYRASGEAFF.